The present T cell receptor beta chain was sequenced within a study of T-cell memory formation after mild COVID-19. About the research overall: Across donors, TCR clusters were largely donor specific.

Looked up from germline, CDR1 is SGHAT and CDR2 is FQNNGV. Trimming shortened V by 3 bases and J by 2 bases, and 15 bases separated the two germline ends. This CDR3 is 16 amino acids long. Study-wide results and limits: Mostly located in CM and EM were contracting CD4+ clones, with contracting CD8+ clones located in EMRA. While clones contracting from day 15 to 85 were balanced between CD4 and CD8, later expanders leaned CD4+.

cDNA libraries for TCR alpha and TCR beta, carrying sample barcodes and UMIs, came from 5'RACE with constant-segment primers. TCRdb reprocessed the 5' RACE reads via MiXCR and lists one record per CDR3 protein. Of about 430,000 distinct CDR3 sequences detected, roughly 18% appear once; the ten largest clones hold roughly a fifth. This clonotype was detected only a few times. Its antigen remains unknown. Sequencing was done on a sample of PBMCs or a T cell subset sorted from them (not recorded which). The V and J genes are TRBV11-2 and TRBJ2-3; D unclear. The origin of this receptor is a man aged 18-30 years who had mild COVID-19 (a few samples of this study predate the infection). Cell type and time point are not known. The CDR3 here is CASSLRRRLYTDTQYF. As DNA, the CDR3 is TGTGCCAGCAGCTTGCGGAGACGCCTTTACACAGATACGCAGTATTTT.